This TCR beta chain was found in a study of spatial heterogeneity in lung cancer. The study's findings and limits: Counts of expanded intratumoral alpha and beta TCRs tracked tumor mutation counts.

This clonotype came up many times. Antigen: not known. The time point is: sample taken at primary tumor resection. TCRdb ran MiXCR on the 5' RACE reads and lists one entry per CDR3 protein. The repertoire consists of 16,000 or so distinct CDR3 sequences, with roughly 5.8% occurring once and the leading ten covering around a tenth. Germline trimming cut 3 bases from V and 0 bases from J; bases unmatched to any gene: 11. The V gene's germline CDR1 is MDHEN and CDR2 SYDVKM. This CDR3 is 18 amino acids long. The J gene is TRBJ2-1, the V gene TRBV28, with 7 bases aligning to TRBD2. Specimen: lung tumor tissue, collected at surgery. This sequence originates from a female donor with early-stage non-small cell lung cancer. The CDR3 reads CASSFISDRDYSYNEQFF. In nucleotides, the CDR3 is TGTGCCAGCAGTTTCATTTCCGACCGGGACTACTCCTACAATGAGCAGTTCTTC.